This T cell receptor beta chain stems from a study of blood T cell repertoires in COVID-19. Background on the study: Samples came from the United States, Italy and Spain, spanning acute and convalescent COVID-19. T cells, B-cell-depleted T cells, or PBMCs provided the cDNA or gDNA that served as material.

Authors' methods: The authors estimated nucleated cell counts from reference gene primer amplification. The data were produced by immunoSEQ multiplex PCR, yet TCRdb's version contains in-frame clones alone and is incomplete. V, J and clone size reflect that table, while D and trimming were determined from the DNA. There are approximately 99,000 clones in the sample; 84% occur only once, and roughly 1.9% lies in the top ten. This CDR3 comprises 14 residues. Per the germline V gene, CDR1 is KGHSH and CDR2 is LQKENI. Trimming removed 1 base at V and 2 bases at J, with 8 bases between. Sequenced material: peripheral blood. The source is a man in his 70s with active or convalescent COVID-19. The rearrangement uses TRBV18 and TRBJ2-5; tentative D call: TRBD1 (5 bases). CDR3 DNA: TGTGCCAGCTCACCACAGGACAAGCAAGAGACCCAGTACTTC. It codes for CASSPQDKQETQYF.